This T cell receptor (beta chain) was sequenced for a study of Graves' ophthalmopathy and Graves' hyperthyroidism. Germline CDR1 reads LNHDA; CDR2 reads SQIVND (reference sequence). The V and J ends lost 5 bases and 4 bases, in that order; junction bases with no gene match: 8. The CDR3 length is 16 residues. Amplification from RNA transcripts yielded the TCR beta CDR3 regions. In the first round, RT-PCR was carried out with HTBI primers, and a multiplex PCR formed the second round. TCRdb processed the multiplex PCR reads anew with MiXCR; each CDR3 protein has one entry. The sample includes almost 750,000 distinct CDR3 sequences, around 40% of them seen just once. This clonotype occurred many times.

V is TRBV19 and J is TRBJ1-5, with 10 bases matching TRBD1. Source material: peripheral blood. The receptor comes from an adult man with Graves' ophthalmopathy. The CDR3 protein is CASSAGTGVLNQPQHF. For the CDR3, the DNA is TGTGCCAGTAGTGCCGGGACAGGGGTTCTTAATCAGCCCCAGCATTTT. The full variable domain, its missing parts supplied by reference TRBV19 and TRBJ1-5, is DGGITQSPKYLFRKEGQNVTLSCEQNLNHDAMYWYRQDPGQGLRLIYYSQIVNDFQKGDIAEGYSVSREKKESFPLTVTSAQKNPTAFYLCASSAGTGVLNQPQHFGDGTRLSIL.